This T cell receptor (beta chain) appears in the sequencing data of a study of T cell changes during pregnancy in multiple sclerosis. The CDR3 is 12 residues long. The J segment lost 7 bases and the V segment lost 7 bases, leaving 6 bases of the junction unmatched. Germline CDR1 SQVTM, CDR2 ANQGSEA. Repertoires were generated with immunoSEQ multiplex PCR, while TCRdb's copy carries only in-frame clones and drops some. The data hold tens of thousands of clones, with almost 95% observed a single time. The source was peripheral blood, collected in the first trimester of pregnancy. The chain employs TRBV29-1 and TRBJ1-2, with 10 bases identical to TRBD1. This receptor was identified in a female donor with multiple sclerosis, enrolled in a pregnancy study. The CDR3 protein is CSAVGTGAGYTF. The DNA of the CDR3 is TGCAGCGCCGTGGGGACAGGGGCTGGCTACACCTTC.